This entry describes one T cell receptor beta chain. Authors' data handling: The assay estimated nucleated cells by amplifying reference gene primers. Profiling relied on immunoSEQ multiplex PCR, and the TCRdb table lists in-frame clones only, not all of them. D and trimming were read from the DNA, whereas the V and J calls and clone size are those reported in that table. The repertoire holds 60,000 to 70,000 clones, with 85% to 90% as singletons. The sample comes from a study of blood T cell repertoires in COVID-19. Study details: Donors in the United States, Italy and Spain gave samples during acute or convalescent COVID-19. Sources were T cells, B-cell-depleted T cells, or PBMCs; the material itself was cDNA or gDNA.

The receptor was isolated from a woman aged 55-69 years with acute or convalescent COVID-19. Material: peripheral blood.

CDR3 nucleotides: TGTGCCAGCAGCCAAGATGCAGGGGGCAATTCACCCCTCCACTTT. It yields the protein CASSQDAGGNSPLHF. V usage is TRBV14 and J usage is TRBJ1-6; TRBD1 aligns across 8 bases. J gave up 7 bases and V 0 bases, and 2 bases lay outside the gene matches. Germline V gene sequence: CDR1 SGHDN, CDR2 FVKESK. The CDR3 runs 15 residues.